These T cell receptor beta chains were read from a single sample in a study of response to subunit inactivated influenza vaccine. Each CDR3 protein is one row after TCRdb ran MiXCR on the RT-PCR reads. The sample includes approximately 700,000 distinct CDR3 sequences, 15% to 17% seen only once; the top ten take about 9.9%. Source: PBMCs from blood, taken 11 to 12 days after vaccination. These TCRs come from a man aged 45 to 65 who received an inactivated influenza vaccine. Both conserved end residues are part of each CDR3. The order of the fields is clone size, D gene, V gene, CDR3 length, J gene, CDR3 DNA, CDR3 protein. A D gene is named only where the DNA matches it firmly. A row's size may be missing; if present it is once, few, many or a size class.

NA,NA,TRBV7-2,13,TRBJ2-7,TGTGCCAGCAGCTTAGGGCTAGAATACGAGCAGTACTTC,CASSLGLEYEQYF
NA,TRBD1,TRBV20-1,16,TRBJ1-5,TGCAGTGCTAGAGATCTGGGGACAGGGGAAAATCAGCCCCAGCATTTT,CSARDLGTGENQPQHF
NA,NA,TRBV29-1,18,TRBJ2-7,TGCAGCGTTGTGAAATCAGATCAGCCCTACCTCTTCTCCTACGAGCAGTACTTC,CSVVKSDQPYLFSYEQYF
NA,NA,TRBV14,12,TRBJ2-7,TGTGCCAGCAGCCAAGTGGAAGGGAGGCAGTACTTC,CASSQVEGRQYF
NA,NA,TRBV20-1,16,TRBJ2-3,TGCAGTGCATCTAGTTACGGGCCTGTTAGCACAGATACGCAGTATTTT,CSASSYGPVSTDTQYF
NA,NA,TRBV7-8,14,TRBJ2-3,TGTGCCAGCAGCTCAGGAGGGTTTCCAGATACGCAGTATTTT,CASSSGGFPDTQYF
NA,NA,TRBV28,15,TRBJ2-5,TGTGCCAGCAGTTTAGAGGGGACGGCTCAAGAGACCCAGTACTTC,CASSLEGTAQETQYF
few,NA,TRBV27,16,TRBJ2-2,TGTGCCAGCAGTTTATCGATCGCGGGGAACACCGGGGAGCTGTTTTTT,CASSLSIAGNTGELFF
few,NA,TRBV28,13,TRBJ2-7,TGTGCCAGCAGTAGCAGGGTTTTCAACGAGCAGTACTTC,CASSSRVFNEQYF
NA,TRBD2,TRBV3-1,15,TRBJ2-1,TGTGCCAGCAGCCTAGCGGGGGTCGGACGAAATGAGCAGTTCTTC,CASSLAGVGRNEQFF
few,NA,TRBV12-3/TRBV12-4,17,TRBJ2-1,TGTGCCAGCAGTGCTAGCCGCCGTGGACGGGACTGGTATGAGCAGTTCTTC,CASSASRRGRDWYEQFF
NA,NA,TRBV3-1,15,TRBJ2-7,TGTGCCAGCAGCCAAGGCCCGGGTCCCTCCTACGAGCAGTACTTC,CASSQGPGPSYEQYF
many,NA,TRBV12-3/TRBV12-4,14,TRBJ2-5,TGTGCCAGCACTCCTACAGGGCCCCAAGAGACCCAGTACTTC,CASTPTGPQETQYF
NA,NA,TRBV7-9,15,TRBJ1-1,TGTGCCAGCAGCTTAGCGCTGCTCCCAGTCGCTGAAGCTTTCTTT,CASSLALLPVAEAFF
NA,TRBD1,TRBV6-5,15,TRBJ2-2,TGTGCCAGCAGTTCGGGACAGGGGCACACCGGGGAGCTGTTTTTT,CASSSGQGHTGELFF
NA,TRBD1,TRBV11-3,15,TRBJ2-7,TGTGCCAGCAGCTTAGAGGCGGGACAGGGGTACGAGCAGTACTTC,CASSLEAGQGYEQYF
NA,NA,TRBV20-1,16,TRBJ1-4,TGCAGTGCCCCGCTGGGGGTATGGGAAACTAATGAAAAACTGTTTTTT,CSAPLGVWETNEKLFF
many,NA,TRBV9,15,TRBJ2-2,TGTGCCAGCAGCGCGGGACACTCGAACACCGGGGAGCTGTTTTTT,CASSAGHSNTGELFF
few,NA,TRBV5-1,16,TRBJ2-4,TGCGCCAGCAGCGTGTCTAGCCAATTAGCCAAAAACATTCAGTACTTC,CASSVSSQLAKNIQYF
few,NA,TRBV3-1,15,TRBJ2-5,TGTGCCAGCAGCCAATGGGGTTCGGACGTTGGGACCCAGTACTTC,CASSQWGSDVGTQYF